The TCR beta chain described here comes from a study of blood T cell repertoires in COVID-19 (dated by TCRdb to 2019 to 2021). Regarding the complete study: Recovered participants in ImmuneRACE Cohort 3 were defined by two consecutive negative NP/OP PCR tests, clearance by a healthcare professional, or resolution of symptoms. Samples from collaborators originated in the United States, Italy and Spain and spanned both the acute and convalescent phases of COVID-19. The prospective study material was composed of cDNA or gDNA derived from T cells, B-cell-depleted T cells, or PBMCs. Subjects who had been exposed to COVID-19, were actively infected with it, or had recovered from it provided the deeply sampled blood TCRbeta repertoires that made up the dataset. A freely available public database, intended as a resource for researchers studying the immune response to SARS-CoV-2, is where the repertoires were released. Samples came from the ongoing ImmuneRACE study (first 160 participants) plus 1,254 subjects from 6 global collaborators. Nearly every sample came with metadata listing a de-identified subject ID, COVID-19 status, age in years and sex. Where HLA class I and class II types were available, the types were taken from metadata supplied by the sample provider, not from assay-based typing. What the study reported, not specific to this receptor: The amount of clinical and demographic metadata varied by source and participant and was provided uncurated.

TCRbeta CDR3 regions were amplified from genomic DNA by means of the immunoSEQ Assay, a bias-controlled multiplex PCR. In the original analysis: The number of nucleated cells in each sample was estimated by amplification of reference gene primers within the assay. To quantify the absolute abundance of each unique TCRbeta CDR3 rearrangement, sequence reads were collapsed and filtered. For each sample, productive Simpson clonality was calculated by taking the square root of Simpson's diversity index across productive rearrangements. Held by TCRdb, this immuneACCESS table contains in-frame sequences only and omits some clones. Under half of the omission traces to an unresolved V gene where checked; the cause of the rest is unknown. The DNA was the basis for D and trimming; V, J and clone size are from that table. This sample has some 200,000 clones in its table, and 86% of those were observed once. The ten biggest clones cover approximately 3% of the sample.

Enrolling through a virtual design, the prospective study's participants ranged in age from roughly 18 to 90 years and lived across around 25 United States geographic areas. Cohort assignment in the prospective study relied on participant-reported clinical history from a screening survey and a study questionnaire. In the prospective study, whole blood, serum and a nasopharyngeal or oropharyngeal swab were collected from each participant by mobile phlebotomists. Prospective study participants could optionally give additional blood draws and questionnaires over an approximately two-month period. Blood samples from the prospective study were shipped frozen or at room temperature prior to DNA extraction. Including the terminal cysteine and phenylalanine, the CDR3 comprises 17 residues. Just CDR3 DNA is preserved here, 51 bases in frame from base 1. Points on this clone: The antigen this receptor binds is unknown. Base qualities were left out, and no much larger clone turns up one base away.

This sequence originates from a woman aged 50 to 65 in a cohort exposed to, infected with or recovered from COVID-19 (not recorded which). Sequencing was performed on PBMCs or T cells enriched from blood (not recorded which). The chain links TRBV21-1 with TRBJ2-7; the table's D call, TRBD1, has no DNA check behind it. TRBV21-1 is a pseudogene segment. The nucleotide sequence is TGTGCCAACTTCTCCCCTCCAGGGGGCAGTTGCTCCTACGAGCAGTACTTC. It translates as CANFSPPGGSCSYEQYF.